This paragraph covers one TCR beta chain sequence. The data are from a study of T cells in tumors after PD-1 blockade. Study context: On average, peripheral blood gave 113,528 TCR templates and 37,000 or so unique clonotypes.

Profiling relied on immunoSEQ multiplex PCR, and the TCRdb table lists in-frame clones only, not all of them. Of almost 35,000 clones detected, 73% appear once; the ten largest clones hold about two fifths. Input was about 600 ng to 6,004 ng of genomic DNA from tumor or blood. The input for sequencing was PBMCs, taken after anti-PD-1 treatment. The TCR originated in a human donor with basal cell carcinoma.

The CDR3 loop is CASSVGGSGNTDTQYF. The CDR3 DNA follows: TGTGCCAGCAGCGTAGGGGGTAGCGGGAACACAGATACGCAGTATTTT. This chain links TRBV9 with TRBJ2-3; TRBD2 matches at 8 bases. The ends lost 0 bases at V and 2 bases at J; junction bases unmatched: 5. The V gene's germline CDR1 is SGDLS and CDR2 YYNGEE. The CDR3 consists of 16 residues.